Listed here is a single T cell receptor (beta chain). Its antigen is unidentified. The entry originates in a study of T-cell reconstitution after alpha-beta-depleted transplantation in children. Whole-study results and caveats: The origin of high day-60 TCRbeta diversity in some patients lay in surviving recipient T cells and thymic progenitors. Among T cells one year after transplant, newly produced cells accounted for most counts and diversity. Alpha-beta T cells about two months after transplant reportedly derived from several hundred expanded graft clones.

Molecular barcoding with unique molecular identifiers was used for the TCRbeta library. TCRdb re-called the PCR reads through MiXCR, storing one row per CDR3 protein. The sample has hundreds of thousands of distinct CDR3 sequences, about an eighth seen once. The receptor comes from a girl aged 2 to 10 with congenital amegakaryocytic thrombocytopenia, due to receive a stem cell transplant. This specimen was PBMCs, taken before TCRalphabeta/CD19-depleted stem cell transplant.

The CDR3: CSARVSGRSLTDTQYF. CDR3 in DNA: TGCAGTGCTAGAGTCAGCGGGAGGTCCCTCACAGATACGCAGTATTTT. The chain combines TRBV20-1 with TRBJ2-3; 9 bases are shared with TRBD2. The length of the CDR3 is 16 residues. Trimming at V came to 1 base and at J to 2 bases, leaving 7 bases not matched to a gene. CDR1 is DFQATT and CDR2 is SNEGSKA in the germline V gene (reference sequence).